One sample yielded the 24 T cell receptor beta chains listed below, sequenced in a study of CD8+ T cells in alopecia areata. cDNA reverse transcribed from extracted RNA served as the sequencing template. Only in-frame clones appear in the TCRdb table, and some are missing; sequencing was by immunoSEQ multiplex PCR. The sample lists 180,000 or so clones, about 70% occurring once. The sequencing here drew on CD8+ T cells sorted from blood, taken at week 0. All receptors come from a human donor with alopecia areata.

The CDR3 is CASSGVENIQYF. DNA of the CDR3: TGTGCCAGCAGCGGGGTTGAAAACATTCAGTACTTC. The chain has TRBV27 and TRBJ2-4, with D possibly TRBD2 on 5 matching bases. Germline-derived CDR1 and CDR2 are MNHEY and SMNVEV (reference sequence). The CDR3 covers 12 residues. V gave up 6 bases and J gave up 5 bases, with 8 bases separating them.

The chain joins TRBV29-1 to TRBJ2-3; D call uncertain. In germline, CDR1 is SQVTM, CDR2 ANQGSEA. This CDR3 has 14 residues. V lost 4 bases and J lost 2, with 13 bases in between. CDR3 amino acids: CSVVGRTYTDTQYF. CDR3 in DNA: TGCAGCGTTGTAGGCAGGACCTACACAGATACGCAGTATTTT.

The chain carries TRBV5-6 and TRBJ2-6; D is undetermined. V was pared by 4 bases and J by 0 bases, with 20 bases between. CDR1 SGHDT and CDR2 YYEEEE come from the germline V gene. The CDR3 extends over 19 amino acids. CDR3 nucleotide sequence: TGTGCCAGCAGCACAGCCCTGGGGTCGATTGCCTCTGGGGCCAACGTCCTGACTTTC. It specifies CASSTALGSIASGANVLTF.

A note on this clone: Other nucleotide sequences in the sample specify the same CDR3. CDR3 sequence (DNA): TGTGCCAGCAGCTTTGGGGGCTCCTACGAGCAGTACTTC. Translating it yields CASSFGGSYEQYF. J is TRBJ2-7 and V is TRBV5-6; D possibly matches TRBD1 or TRBD2 (5 bases each). Germline CDR1 is SGHDT and CDR2 is YYEEEE. The V end was cut by 2 bases, the J end by 0 bases, with 6 bases between. CDR3 length: 13 amino acids. Based on the CDR3 plus reference TRBV5-6 and TRBJ2-7, the full variable domain is DAGVTQSPTHLIKTRGQQVTLRCSPKSGHDTVSWYQQALGQGPQFIFQYYEEEERQRGNFPDRFSGHQFPNYSSELNVNALLLGDSALYLCASSFGGSYEQYFGPGTRLTVT.

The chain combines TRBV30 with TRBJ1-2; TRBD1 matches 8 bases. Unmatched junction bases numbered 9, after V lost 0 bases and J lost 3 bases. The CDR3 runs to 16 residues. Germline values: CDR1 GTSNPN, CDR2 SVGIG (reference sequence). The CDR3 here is CAWSVGSGGLDYGYTF. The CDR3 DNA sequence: TGTGCCTGGAGTGTAGGGTCAGGGGGCTTGGACTATGGCTACACCTTC. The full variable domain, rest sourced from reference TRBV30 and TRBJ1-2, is SQTIHQWPATLVQPVGSPLSLECTVEGTSNPNLYWYRQAAGRGLQLLFYSVGIGQISSEVPQNLSASRPQDRQFILSSKKLLLSDSGFYLCAWSVGSGGLDYGYTFGSGTRLTVV.

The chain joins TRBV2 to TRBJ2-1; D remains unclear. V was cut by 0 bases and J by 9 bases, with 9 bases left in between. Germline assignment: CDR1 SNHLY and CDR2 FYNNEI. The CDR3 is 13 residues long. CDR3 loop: CASSEASKPEQFF. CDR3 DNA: TGTGCCAGCAGTGAAGCTAGTAAGCCTGAGCAGTTCTTC. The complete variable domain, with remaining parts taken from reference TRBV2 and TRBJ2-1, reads EPEVTQTPSHQVTQMGQEVILRCVPISNHLYFYWYRQILGQKVEFLVSFYNNEISEKSEIFDDQFSVERPDGSNFTLKIRSTKLEDSAMYFCASSEASKPEQFFGPGTRLTVL.

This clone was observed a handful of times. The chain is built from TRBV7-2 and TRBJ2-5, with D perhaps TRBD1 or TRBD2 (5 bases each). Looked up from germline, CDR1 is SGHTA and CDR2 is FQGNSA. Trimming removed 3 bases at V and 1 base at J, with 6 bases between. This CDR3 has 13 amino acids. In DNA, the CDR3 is TGTGCCAGCAGCTTGGGACCCCAAGAGACCCAGTACTTC. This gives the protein CASSLGPQETQYF. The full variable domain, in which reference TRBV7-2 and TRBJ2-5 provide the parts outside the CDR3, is GAGVSQSPSNKVTEKGKDVELRCDPISGHTALYWYRQSLGQGLEFLIYFQGNSAPDKSGLPSDRFSAERTGGSVSTLTIQRTQQEDSAVYLCASSLGPQETQYFGPGTRLLVL.

The CDR3 coding sequence is TGTGCCAGCAGCGAGGGGACAGGGTACACTGAAAAACTGTTTTTT. This sequence encodes CASSEGTGYTEKLFF. The chain is built from TRBV9 and TRBJ1-4; TRBD1 matches 9 bases. CDR3 length equals 15 residues. The germline CDR1 and CDR2 sequences are SGDLS and YYNGEE. J lost 7 bases, V lost 3 bases, and 7 bases had no gene match.

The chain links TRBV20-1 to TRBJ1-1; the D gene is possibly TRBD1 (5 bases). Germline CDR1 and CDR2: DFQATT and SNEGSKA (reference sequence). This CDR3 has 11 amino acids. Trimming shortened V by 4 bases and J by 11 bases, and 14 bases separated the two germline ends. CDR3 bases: TGCAGTGCTATTACCCAGGGAGGGGCTTTCTTT. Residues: CSAITQGGAFF.

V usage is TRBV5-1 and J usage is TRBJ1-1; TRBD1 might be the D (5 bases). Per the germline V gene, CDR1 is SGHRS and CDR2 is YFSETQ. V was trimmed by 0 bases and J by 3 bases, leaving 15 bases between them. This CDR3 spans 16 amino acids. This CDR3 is CASSLEQGLFDTEAFF. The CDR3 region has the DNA TGCGCCAGCAGCTTGGAGCAGGGTCTTTTCGACACTGAAGCTTTCTTT.

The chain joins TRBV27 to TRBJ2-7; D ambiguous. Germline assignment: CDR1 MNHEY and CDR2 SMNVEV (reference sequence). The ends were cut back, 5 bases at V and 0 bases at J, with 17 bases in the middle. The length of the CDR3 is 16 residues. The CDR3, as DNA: TGTGCCAGCAGTCAATACATCGGCCGGAGCTCCTACGAGCAGTACTTC. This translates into CASSQYIGRSSYEQYF.

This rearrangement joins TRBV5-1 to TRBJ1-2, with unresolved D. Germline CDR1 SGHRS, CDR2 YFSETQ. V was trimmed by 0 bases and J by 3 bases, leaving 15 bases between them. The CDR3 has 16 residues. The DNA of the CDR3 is TGCGCCAGCAGCTTGGACGCCTCGGCAGAGGACTATGGCTACACCTTC. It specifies CASSLDASAEDYGYTF.

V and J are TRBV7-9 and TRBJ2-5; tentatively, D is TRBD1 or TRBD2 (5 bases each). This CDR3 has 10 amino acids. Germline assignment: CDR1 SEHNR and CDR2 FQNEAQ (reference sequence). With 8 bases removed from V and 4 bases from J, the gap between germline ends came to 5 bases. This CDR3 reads CASGGETQYF. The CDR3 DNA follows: TGTGCCAGCGGGGGAGAGACCCAGTACTTC.

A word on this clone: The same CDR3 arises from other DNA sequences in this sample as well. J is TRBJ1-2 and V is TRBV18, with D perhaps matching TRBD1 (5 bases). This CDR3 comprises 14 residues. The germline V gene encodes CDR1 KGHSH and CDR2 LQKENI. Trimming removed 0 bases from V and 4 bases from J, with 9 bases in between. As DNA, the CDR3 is TGTGCCAGCTCACCACCGACAGAGAGCTATGGCTACACCTTC. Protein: CASSPPTESYGYTF.

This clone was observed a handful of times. CDR3 amino acids: CASSEGTGLETQYF. CDR3 DNA: TGTGCCAGCAGTGAAGGGACAGGGTTAGAGACCCAGTACTTC. The chain combines TRBV2 with TRBJ2-5, with 8 positions matching TRBD1. Trimming cost V 1 base and J 4 bases; bases outside gene matches: 2. Germline V gives CDR1 SNHLY, CDR2 FYNNEI. The CDR3 consists of 14 residues.

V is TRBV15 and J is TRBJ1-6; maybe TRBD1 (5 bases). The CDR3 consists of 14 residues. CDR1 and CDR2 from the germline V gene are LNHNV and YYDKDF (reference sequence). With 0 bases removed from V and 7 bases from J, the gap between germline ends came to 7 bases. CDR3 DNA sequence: TGTGCCACCAGCAGAGAACAGGAAAATTCACCCCTCCACTTT. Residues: CATSREQENSPLHF.

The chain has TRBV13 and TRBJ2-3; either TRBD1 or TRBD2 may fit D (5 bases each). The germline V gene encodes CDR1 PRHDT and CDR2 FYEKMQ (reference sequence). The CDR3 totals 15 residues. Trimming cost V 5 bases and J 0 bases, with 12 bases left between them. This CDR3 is CASSPTGTSTDTQYF. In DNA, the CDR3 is TGTGCCAGCAGCCCTACCGGGACGAGCACAGATACGCAGTATTTT.

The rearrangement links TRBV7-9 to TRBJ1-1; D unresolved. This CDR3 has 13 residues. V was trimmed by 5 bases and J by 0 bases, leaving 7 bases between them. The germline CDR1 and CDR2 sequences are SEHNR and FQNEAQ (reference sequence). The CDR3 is CASSPSVNTEAFF. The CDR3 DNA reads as TGTGCCAGCAGCCCAAGTGTGAACACTGAAGCTTTCTTT.

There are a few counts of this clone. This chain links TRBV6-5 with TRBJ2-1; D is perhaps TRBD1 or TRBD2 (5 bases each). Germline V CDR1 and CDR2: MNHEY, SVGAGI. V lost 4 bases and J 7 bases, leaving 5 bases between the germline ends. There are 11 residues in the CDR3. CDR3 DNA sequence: TGTGCCAGCAGTTGGGGGAATGAGCAGTTCTTC. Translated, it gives CASSWGNEQFF.

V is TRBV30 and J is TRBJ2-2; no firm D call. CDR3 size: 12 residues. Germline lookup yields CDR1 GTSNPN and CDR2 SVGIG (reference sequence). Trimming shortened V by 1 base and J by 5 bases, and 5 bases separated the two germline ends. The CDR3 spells CAWSALTGELFF. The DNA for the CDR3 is TGTGCCTGGAGTGCCTTAACCGGGGAGCTGTTTTTT.

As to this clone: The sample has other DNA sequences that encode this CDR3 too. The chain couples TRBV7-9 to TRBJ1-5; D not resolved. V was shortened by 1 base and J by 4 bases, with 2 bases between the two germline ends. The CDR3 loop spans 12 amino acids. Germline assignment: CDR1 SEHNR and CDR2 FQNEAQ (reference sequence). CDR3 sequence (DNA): TGTGCCAGCAGCTTAGGGAATCAGCCCCAGCATTTT. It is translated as CASSLGNQPQHF.

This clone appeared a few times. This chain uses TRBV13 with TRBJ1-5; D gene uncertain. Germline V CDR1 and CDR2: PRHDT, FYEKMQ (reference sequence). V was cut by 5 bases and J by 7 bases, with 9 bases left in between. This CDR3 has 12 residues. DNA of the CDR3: TGTGCCAGCAGCCGGGGTCACCAGCCCCAGCATTTT. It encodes CASSRGHQPQHF.

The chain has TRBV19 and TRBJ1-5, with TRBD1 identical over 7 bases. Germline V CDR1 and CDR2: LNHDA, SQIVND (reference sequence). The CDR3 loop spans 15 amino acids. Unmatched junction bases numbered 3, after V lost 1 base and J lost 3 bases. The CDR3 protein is CASSIGTGYNQPQHF. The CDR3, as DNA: TGTGCCAGTAGTATAGGGACAGGCTACAATCAGCCCCAGCATTTT.

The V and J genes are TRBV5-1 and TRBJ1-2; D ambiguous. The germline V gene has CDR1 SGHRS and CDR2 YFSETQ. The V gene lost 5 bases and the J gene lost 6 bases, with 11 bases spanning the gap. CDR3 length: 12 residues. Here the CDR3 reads CASSPDRDGYTF. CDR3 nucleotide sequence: TGCGCCAGCAGTCCAGATCGAGATGGCTACACCTTC.